This T cell receptor beta chain was found in a study of blood T cell repertoires in COVID-19. Study-level information: Collection of acute and convalescent COVID-19 samples took place in the United States, Italy and Spain.

J was trimmed by 3 bases and V by 2 bases; bases with no gene match: 7. The CDR3 runs 16 residues. Participant reports of clinical history set cohort assignment. Resolution of symptoms, clearance, or two negative PCRs was present in recovered Cohort 3 donors. Original processing notes: Researchers report that nucleated cell counts were estimated from reference gene primer amplification. The data were produced by immunoSEQ multiplex PCR, yet TCRdb's version contains in-frame clones alone and is incomplete. V, J and clone size were drawn from that table, and D and trimming were deduced from the DNA. The sample gives about 480,000 clones, around nine tenths of which show up once; approximately 1.8% is in the top ten.

Sequencing was done on a sample of PBMCs or T cells enriched from blood (not recorded which). This TCR was sampled from a woman aged 35 to 49 who had recovered from COVID-19. This chain joins TRBV23-1 and TRBJ1-1; 9 positions match TRBD1. TRBV23-1 qualifies as an ORF whose function is uncertain. CDR3 sequence: CASSQPKTGGYTEAFF. The DNA for the CDR3 is TGCGCCAGCAGTCAACCGAAGACAGGGGGTTACACTGAAGCTTTCTTT.